This entry lists 4 T cell receptor beta chains sequenced from one sample in a study of PD-L1 blockade in urothelial cancer. Time point noted: pretreatment peripheral blood. Clones were read by immunoSEQ multiplex PCR, and TCRdb kept only the in-frame ones, dropping some. There are about 43,000 clones in the sample; 80% occur only once, and around 15% lies in the top ten. Material: PBMCs, obtained around atezolizumab (anti-PD-L1) treatment. These receptors all come from a man aged 60 to 69 with urothelial cancer.

This chain links TRBV28 with TRBJ1-1; tentatively, D is TRBD1 (6 bases). The CDR3 is 13 amino acids. The ends were cut back, 7 bases at V and 1 base at J, with 10 bases in the middle. The germline gives CDR1 MDHEN, CDR2 SYDVKM. The CDR3 DNA sequence: TGTGCCAGCACCTTGGGACAGAACACTGAAGCTTTCTTT. This gives the protein CASTLGQNTEAFF.

The V call is TRBV28, the J call TRBJ1-5; D unclear. From germline, CDR1 is MDHEN and CDR2 SYDVKM. With 5 bases removed from V and 5 bases from J, the gap between germline ends came to 16 bases. The CDR3 covers 15 residues. CDR3 in DNA: TGTGCCAGCAGTCCAACGGGTGGAGGTTATCAGCCCCAGCATTTT. Protein product: CASSPTGGGYQPQHF.

This chain joins TRBV6-5 and TRBJ2-3; the match to TRBD1 covers 10 bases. Trimming removed 6 bases from V and 0 bases from J; junction bases left unmatched: 3. The CDR3 is made up of 15 amino acids. Looked up from germline, CDR1 is MNHEY and CDR2 is SVGAGI. The CDR3 loop reads CASRRQGASTDTQYF. The CDR3 nucleotides are TGTGCCAGCAGGAGACAGGGGGCCAGCACAGATACGCAGTATTTT.

The gene calls are TRBV27 and TRBJ1-1; 7 bases line up with TRBD1. Germline assignment: CDR1 MNHEY and CDR2 SMNVEV (reference sequence). J was trimmed by 1 base and V by 6 bases; bases with no gene match: 5. The CDR3 loop spans 14 amino acids. DNA of the CDR3: TGTGCCAGCAGGGTACAGGGGCCGAACACTGAAGCTTTCTTT. This codes for CASRVQGPNTEAFF.